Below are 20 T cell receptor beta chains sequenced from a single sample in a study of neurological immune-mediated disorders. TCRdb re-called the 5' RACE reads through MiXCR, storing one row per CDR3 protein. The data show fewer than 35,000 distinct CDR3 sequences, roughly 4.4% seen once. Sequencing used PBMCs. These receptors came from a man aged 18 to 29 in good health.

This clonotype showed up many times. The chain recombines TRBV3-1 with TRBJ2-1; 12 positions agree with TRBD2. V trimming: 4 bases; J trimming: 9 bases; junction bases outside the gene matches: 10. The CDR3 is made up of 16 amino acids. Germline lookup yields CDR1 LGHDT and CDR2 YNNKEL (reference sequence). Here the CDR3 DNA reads TGTGCCAGCAGCCCTAGTGGGACTAGCGGGTTTGGTGAGCAGTTCTTC. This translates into CASSPSGTSGFGEQFF.

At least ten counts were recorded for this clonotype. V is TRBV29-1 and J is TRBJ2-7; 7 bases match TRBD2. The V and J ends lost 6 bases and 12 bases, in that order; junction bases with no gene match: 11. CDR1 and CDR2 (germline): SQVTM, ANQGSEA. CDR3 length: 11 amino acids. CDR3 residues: CSVTTAGMVYF. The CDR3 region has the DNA TGCAGCGTAACCACAGCGGGAATGGTGTACTTC.

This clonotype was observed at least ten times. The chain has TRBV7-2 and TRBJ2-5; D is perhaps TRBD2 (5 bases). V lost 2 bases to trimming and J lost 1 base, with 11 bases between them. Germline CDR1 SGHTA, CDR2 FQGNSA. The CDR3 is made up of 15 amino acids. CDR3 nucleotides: TGTGCCAGCAGCTTAAGACGGGGTTTCCAAGAGACCCAGTACTTC. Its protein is CASSLRRGFQETQYF.

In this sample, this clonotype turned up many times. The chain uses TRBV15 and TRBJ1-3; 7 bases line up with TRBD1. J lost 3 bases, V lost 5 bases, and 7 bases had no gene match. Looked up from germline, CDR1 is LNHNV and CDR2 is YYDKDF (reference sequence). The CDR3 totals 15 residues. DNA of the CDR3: TGTGCCACCAGCGGATACAGGGGTGGTGGAAACACCATATATTTT. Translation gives CATSGYRGGGNTIYF.

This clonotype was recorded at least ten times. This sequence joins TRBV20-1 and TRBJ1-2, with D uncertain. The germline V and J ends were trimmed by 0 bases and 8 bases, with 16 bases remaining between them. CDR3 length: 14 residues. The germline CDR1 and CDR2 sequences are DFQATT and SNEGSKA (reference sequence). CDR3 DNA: TGCAGTGCTAGAGAGGGTGGATCCACCAAAGGCTACACCTTC. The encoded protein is CSAREGGSTKGYTF.

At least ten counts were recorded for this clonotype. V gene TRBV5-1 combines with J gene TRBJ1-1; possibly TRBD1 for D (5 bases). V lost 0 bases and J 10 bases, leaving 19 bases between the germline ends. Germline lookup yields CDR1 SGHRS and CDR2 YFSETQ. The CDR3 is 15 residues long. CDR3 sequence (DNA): TGCGCCAGCAGCTTGGCGGTCGAGGGTCGGGACGGAGCTTTCTTT. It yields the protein CASSLAVEGRDGAFF. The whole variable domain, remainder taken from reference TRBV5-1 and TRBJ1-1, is KAGVTQTPRYLIKTRGQQVTLSCSPISGHRSVSWYQQTPGQGLQFLFEYFSETQRNKGNFPGRFSGRQFSNSRSEMNVSTLELGDSALYLCASSLAVEGRDGAFFGQGTRLTVV.

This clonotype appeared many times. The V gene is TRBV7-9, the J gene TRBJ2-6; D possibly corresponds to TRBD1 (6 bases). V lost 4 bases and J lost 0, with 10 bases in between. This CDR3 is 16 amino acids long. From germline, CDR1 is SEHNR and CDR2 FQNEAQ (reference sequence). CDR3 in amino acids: CASSSYRDSGANVLTF. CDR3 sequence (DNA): TGTGCCAGCAGCTCTTACAGGGACTCTGGGGCCAACGTCCTGACTTTC.

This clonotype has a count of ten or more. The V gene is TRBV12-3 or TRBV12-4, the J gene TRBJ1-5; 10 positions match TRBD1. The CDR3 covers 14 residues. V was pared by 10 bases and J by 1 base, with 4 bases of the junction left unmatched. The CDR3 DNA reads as TGTGCCACCGGACAGGGGGGGAGCAATCAGCCCCAGCATTTT. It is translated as CATGQGGSNQPQHF.

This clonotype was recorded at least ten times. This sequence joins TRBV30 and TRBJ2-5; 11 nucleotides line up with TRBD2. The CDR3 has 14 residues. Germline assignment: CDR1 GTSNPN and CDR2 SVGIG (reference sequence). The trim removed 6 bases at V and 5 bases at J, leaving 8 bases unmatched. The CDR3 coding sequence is TGTGCCTGCGGACCTAGCGGGGGGAGTGAGACCCAGTACTTC. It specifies CACGPSGGSETQYF.

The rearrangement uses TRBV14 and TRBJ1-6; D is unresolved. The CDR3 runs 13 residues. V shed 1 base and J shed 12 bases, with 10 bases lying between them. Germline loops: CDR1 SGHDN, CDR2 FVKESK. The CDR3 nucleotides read TGTGCCAGCAGCCAAGGTCGGCGGGTACCCCTCCACTTT. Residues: CASSQGRRVPLHF.

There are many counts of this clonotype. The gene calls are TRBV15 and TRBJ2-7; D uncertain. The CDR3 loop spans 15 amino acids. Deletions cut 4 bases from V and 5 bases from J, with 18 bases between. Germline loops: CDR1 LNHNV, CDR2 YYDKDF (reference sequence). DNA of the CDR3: TGTGCCACCAGCACCAAAAGGAATAGGGCGGACGAGCAGTACTTC. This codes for CATSTKRNRADEQYF.

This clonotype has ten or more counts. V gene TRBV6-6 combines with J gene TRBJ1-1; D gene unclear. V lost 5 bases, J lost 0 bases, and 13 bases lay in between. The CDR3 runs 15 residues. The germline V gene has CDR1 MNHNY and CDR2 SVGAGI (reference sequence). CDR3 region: CASSPVRFMNTEAFF. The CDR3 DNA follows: TGTGCCAGCAGTCCTGTGCGGTTCATGAACACTGAAGCTTTCTTT.

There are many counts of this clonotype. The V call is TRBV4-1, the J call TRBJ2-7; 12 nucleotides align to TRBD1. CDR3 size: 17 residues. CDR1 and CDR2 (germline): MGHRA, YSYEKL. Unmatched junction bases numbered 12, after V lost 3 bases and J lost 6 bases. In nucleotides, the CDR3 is TGCGCCAGCAGCCAGCAGTTAGGGGACAGGGGGCCCAGCGAGCAGTACTTC. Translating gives CASSQQLGDRGPSEQYF.

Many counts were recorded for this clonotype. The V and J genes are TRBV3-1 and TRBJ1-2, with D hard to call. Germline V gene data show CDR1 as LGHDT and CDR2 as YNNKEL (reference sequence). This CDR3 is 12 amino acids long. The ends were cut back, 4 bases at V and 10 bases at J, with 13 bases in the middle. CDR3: CASSRGLEDYTF. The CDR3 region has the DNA TGTGCCAGCAGCCGAGGGCTAGAGGACTACACCTTC.

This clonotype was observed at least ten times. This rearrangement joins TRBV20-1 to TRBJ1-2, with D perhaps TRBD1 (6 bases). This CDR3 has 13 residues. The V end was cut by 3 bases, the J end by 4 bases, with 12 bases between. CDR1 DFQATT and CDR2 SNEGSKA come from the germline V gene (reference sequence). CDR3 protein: CSASLLTGYGYTF. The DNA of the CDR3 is TGCAGTGCTAGCCTCCTGACAGGCTATGGCTACACCTTC.

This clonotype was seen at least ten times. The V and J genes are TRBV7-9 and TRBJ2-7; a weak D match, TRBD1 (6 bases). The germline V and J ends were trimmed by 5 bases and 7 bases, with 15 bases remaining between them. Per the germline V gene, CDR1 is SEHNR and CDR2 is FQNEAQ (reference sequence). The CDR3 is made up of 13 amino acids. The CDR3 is CASSRGQSWEQYF. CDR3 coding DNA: TGTGCCAGCAGCCGCGGACAGTCGTGGGAGCAGTACTTC. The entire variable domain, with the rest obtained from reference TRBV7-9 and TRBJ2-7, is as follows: DTGVSQNPRHKITKRGQNVTFRCDPISEHNRLYWYRQTLGQGPEFLTYFQNEAQLEKSRLLSDRFSAERPKGSFSTLEIQRTEQGDSAMYLCASSRGQSWEQYFGPGTRLTVT.

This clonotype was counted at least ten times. The CDR3 coding sequence is TGTGCCAGCAGCTTAGGACCCGACGTCTCCTATGGCTACACCTTC. As protein: CASSLGPDVSYGYTF. The chain combines TRBV7-2 with TRBJ1-2; D remains unclear. This CDR3 contains 15 residues. Between the trimmed V and J ends, which lost 1 base and 4 bases, there was a span of 13 bases. The germline V gene encodes CDR1 SGHTA and CDR2 FQGNSA.

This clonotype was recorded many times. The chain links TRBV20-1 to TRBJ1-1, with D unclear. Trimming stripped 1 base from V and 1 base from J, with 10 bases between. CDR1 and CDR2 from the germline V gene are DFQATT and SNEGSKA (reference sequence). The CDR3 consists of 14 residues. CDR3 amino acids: CSARVPWGNTEAFF. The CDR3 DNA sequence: TGCAGTGCTAGAGTGCCGTGGGGGAACACTGAAGCTTTCTTT.

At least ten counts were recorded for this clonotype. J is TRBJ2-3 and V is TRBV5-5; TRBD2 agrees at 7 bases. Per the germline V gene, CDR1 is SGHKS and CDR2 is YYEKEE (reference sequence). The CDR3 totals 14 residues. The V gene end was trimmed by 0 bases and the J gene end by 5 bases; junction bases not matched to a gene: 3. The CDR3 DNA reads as TGTGCCAGCAGCTTGGATGGGGGGGAAGATACGCAGTATTTT. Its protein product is CASSLDGGEDTQYF.

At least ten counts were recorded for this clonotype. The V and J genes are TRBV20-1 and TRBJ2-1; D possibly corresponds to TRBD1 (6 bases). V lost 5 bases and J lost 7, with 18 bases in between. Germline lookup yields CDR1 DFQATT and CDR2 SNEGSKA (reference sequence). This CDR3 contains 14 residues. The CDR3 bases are TGCAGTGCTCCAGGGGCCGGGCGGGCTAATGAGCAGTTCTTC. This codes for CSAPGAGRANEQFF.